Listed below are T cell receptor beta chains from one sample, sequenced in a study of cytomegalovirus exposure and HLA in healthy donors. The data were produced by immunoSEQ multiplex PCR, yet TCRdb's version contains in-frame clones alone and is incomplete. The sample has about 110,000 clones; around three quarters are singletons. Sequenced material: PBMCs. These receptors all come from a woman aged 45-60 years in good health and CMV-seropositive. Each CDR3 is given with its conserved first and last residue. D genes are given only for firm matches. Some rows mark clone size as missing; the rest say once, few, many or name a class of expanded clone.

j_call d_call clone_size v_call cdr3_aa cdr3_nt
TRBJ1-6 TRBD1 . TRBV7-9 CASSFSTGNNSPLHF TGTGCCAGCAGCTTTTCGACAGGGAATAATTCACCCCTCCACTTT
TRBJ2-7 . once TRBV18 CASSPLALGEQYF TGTGCCAGCTCACCCTTAGCCCTGGGCGAGCAGTACTTC
TRBJ2-7 TRBD2 once TRBV10-3 CAISEPGGDEQYF TGTGCCATCAGTGAGCCTGGGGGGGACGAGCAGTACTTC
TRBJ2-2 . . TRBV9 CASSGASAHTGELFF TGTGCCAGCAGCGGTGCTAGCGCACACACCGGGGAGCTGTTTTTT
TRBJ2-1 TRBD2 . TRBV5-4 CASSLAWTSGRSNEQFF TGTGCCAGCAGCTTGGCATGGACTAGCGGGAGGAGCAATGAGCAGTTCTTC
TRBJ1-4 . . TRBV9 CASSREGGNEKLFF TGTGCCAGCAGCCGCGAGGGTGGTAATGAAAAACTGTTTTTT
TRBJ2-3 . . TRBV29-1 CSAPDTITHDTQYF TGCAGCGCCCCGGACACGATAACACACGATACGCAGTATTTT
TRBJ2-3 TRBD1 . TRBV11-2 CASSYRGDTQYF TGTGCCAGCAGTTACAGGGGGGATACGCAGTATTTT
TRBJ1-1 TRBD1 few TRBV2 CASRQGFAEAFF TGTGCCAGCAGACAGGGGTTCGCTGAAGCTTTCTTT
TRBJ2-5 . . TRBV11-2 CASSLVAGRETQYF TGTGCCAGCAGCTTAGTTGCGGGAAGGGAGACCCAGTACTTC
TRBJ2-1 TRBD2 . TRBV7-2 CASSLPSGSGSGNEQFF TGTGCCAGCAGCCTACCCTCGGGGAGCGGGAGTGGCAATGAGCAGTTCTTC
TRBJ1-5 . . TRBV12-1 CASSFGPGQGASSNQPQHF TGTGCCAGCAGCTTTGGCCCGGGACAGGGGGCGTCGAGCAATCAGCCCCAGCATTTT
TRBJ1-1 . . TRBV2 CASNPRAPNTEAFF TGTGCCAGCAACCCGCGTGCCCCGAACACTGAAGCTTTCTTT
TRBJ2-3 TRBD2 . TRBV2 CASSEGVAGGGDTQYF TGTGCCAGCAGTGAAGGGGTAGCGGGAGGAGGAGATACGCAGTATTTT
TRBJ2-5 TRBD2 . TRBV27 CASSLSGLAGAGETQYF TGTGCCAGCAGTTTATCGGGACTAGCGGGGGCGGGGGAGACCCAGTACTTC
TRBJ2-7 TRBD1 once TRBV7-9 CSSSLGTGSYEQYF TGTTCCAGCAGCTTAGGGACAGGGAGCTATGAGCAGTACTTC
TRBJ1-2 TRBD1 . TRBV2 CASSEGQGANYGYTF TGTGCCAGCAGCGAAGGGCAGGGGGCTAACTATGGCTACACCTTC
TRBJ2-1 TRBD2 once TRBV6-6 CASSPGTSGALGEQFF TGTGCCAGCAGTCCTGGGACTAGCGGGGCCTTGGGAGAGCAGTTCTTC
TRBJ2-1 . few TRBV6-6 CASSLSGGDYNEQFF TGTGCCAGCAGTTTATCGGGGGGCGACTACAATGAGCAGTTCTTC
TRBJ2-2 TRBD1 . TRBV9 CASSPGGSRLGELFF TGTGCCAGCAGCCCAGGGGGCAGCCGCCTTGGGGAGCTGTTTTTT
TRBJ1-2 TRBD1 . TRBV7-8 CASSMDRFDGYTF TGTGCCAGCAGCATGGACAGGTTCGATGGCTACACCTTC
TRBJ2-7 TRBD1 . TRBV7-3 CASSPAGQGTYEQYF TGTGCCAGCAGTCCTGCGGGACAGGGTACCTACGAGCAGTACTTC
TRBJ2-3 TRBD2 . TRBV13 CASTVAAGGEYTQYF TGTGCCAGCACCGTCGCGGCGGGAGGGGAATATACGCAGTATTTT
TRBJ2-1 TRBD2 . TRBV5-1 CASTPTSGPYNEQFF TGCGCCAGCACTCCTACTAGCGGCCCCTACAATGAGCAGTTCTTC
TRBJ2-7 TRBD2 . TRBV5-1 CASSLGPGLATSYEQYF TGCGCCAGCAGCTTGGGACCGGGACTAGCGACATCCTACGAGCAGTACTTC
TRBJ2-2 . once TRBV19 CASSPPSGELFF TGTGCCAGTAGCCCCCCGAGCGGGGAGCTGTTTTTT
TRBJ2-5 TRBD2 . TRBV9 CASSAGSGNPWETQYF TGTGCCAGCAGCGCTGGTAGCGGGAACCCCTGGGAGACCCAGTACTTC
TRBJ2-4 . . TRBV5-4 CASSPALQGRRNIQYF TGTGCCAGCAGCCCAGCCTTACAGGGAAGGCGAAACATTCAGTACTTC
TRBJ1-3 TRBD1 . TRBV25-1 CASSEPLGQGSGNTIYF TGTGCCAGCAGCGAACCCCTCGGACAGGGCTCTGGAAACACCATATATTTT
TRBJ1-1 . . TRBV6-5 CASSPPGGRYEAFF TGTGCCAGCAGCCCGCCCGGGGGAAGATATGAAGCTTTCTTT
TRBJ2-2 TRBD2 . TRBV7-2 CASSPGTSHLRGGELFF TGTGCCAGCAGCCCCGGGACTAGCCACCTCCGAGGGGGGGAGCTGTTTTTT
TRBJ2-2 . . TRBV9 CASSVVTAPTGELFF TGTGCCAGCAGCGTAGTGACAGCTCCCACCGGGGAGCTGTTTTTT
TRBJ2-5 . . TRBV20-1 CSAYKETQYF TGCAGTGCTTATAAAGAGACCCAGTACTTC
TRBJ2-7 . . TRBV7-9 CASSPPRAEGASGEQYF TGTGCCAGCAGCCCCCCCAGAGCGGAGGGGGCGTCAGGAGAGCAGTACTTC
TRBJ2-7 TRBD1 . TRBV5-1 CASSPSGQGFSYEQYF TGCGCCAGCAGCCCATCTGGACAGGGATTCTCCTACGAGCAGTACTTC
TRBJ2-1 TRBD2 . TRBV7-2 CASSLAALAGGEQFF TGTGCCAGCAGCTTAGCAGCACTAGCGGGAGGTGAGCAGTTCTTC
TRBJ2-7 . . TRBV4-3 CASSQDRGFSYEQYF TGCGCCAGCAGCCAAGATCGCGGATTCTCCTACGAGCAGTACTTC
TRBJ2-7 . few TRBV11-2 CASSWVGDEQYF TGTGCCAGCAGCTGGGTAGGGGACGAGCAGTACTTC
TRBJ2-3 TRBD2 . TRBV7-6 CASSRPGLALRSTDTQYF TGTGCCAGCAGTCGACCGGGACTAGCGTTGCGCTCCACAGATACGCAGTATTTT
TRBJ1-2 . . TRBV2 CASREGGSGEYGYGYTF TGTGCCAGCAGAGAAGGGGGGTCAGGGGAATATGGGTATGGCTACACCTTC
TRBJ2-7 . . TRBV27 CASSSPTGGQYF TGTGCCAGCAGTTCCCCGACAGGAGGGCAGTACTTC